A single sample is the source of the 15 T cell receptor beta chains below, sequenced in a study of shared clonotypes between healthy human individuals. Sequencing used immunoSEQ multiplex PCR; TCRdb keeps in-frame clones, though not all of them. The top ten hold 0.55% to 0.7% of the sample, which has about 990,000 clones, 78% seen once. Sequencing input: memory CD4+ T cells from PBMCs. This sample's subset: CD45RA-negative fraction. The receptors derive from a man aged 18-30 years in good health. Some clones in this sample may be carry-over from other donors' samples.

The CDR3 DNA follows: TGTGCCAGTACCAGGGACGGCCAAAAAGGCCAGCCCCAGCATTTT. Translation: CASTRDGQKGQPQHF. The chain is built from TRBV19 and TRBJ1-5; perhaps TRBD1 as D (5 bases). The V and J ends lost 7 bases and 7 bases respectively, with 20 bases between them. The CDR3 runs to 15 residues. CDR1 and CDR2 (germline): LNHDA, SQIVND (reference sequence). Using reference TRBV19 and TRBJ1-5 for the parts outside the CDR3, the full variable domain is DGGITQSPKYLFRKEGQNVTLSCEQNLNHDAMYWYRQDPGQGLRLIYYSQIVNDFQKGDIAEGYSVSREKKESFPLTVTSAQKNPTAFYLCASTRDGQKGQPQHFGDGTRLSIL.

This chain joins TRBV29-1 and TRBJ1-3; D call uncertain. This CDR3 spans 13 amino acids. Between the trimmed V and J ends, which lost 2 bases and 5 bases, there was a span of 10 bases. Germline V lookup: CDR1 SQVTM, CDR2 ANQGSEA. This CDR3 is CSVERQVRNTIYF. The CDR3 coding sequence is TGCAGCGTTGAACGGCAGGTCAGAAACACCATATATTTT.

Worth noting for this clone: The sample holds other DNA sequences that translate to the same CDR3. The CDR3 protein is CASSVAPGAYEQYF. The CDR3 DNA is TGTGCCAGCAGCGTAGCCCCAGGGGCCTACGAGCAGTACTTC. The genes are TRBV9 and TRBJ2-7; TRBD1 is a possible D gene (6 bases). The CDR3 is 14 residues long. V was shortened by 0 bases and J by 2 bases, with 9 bases between the two germline ends. CDR1 is SGDLS and CDR2 is YYNGEE in the germline V gene.

On this clone: A read error may explain this, as a much larger clone is one base away. The chain joins TRBV28 to TRBJ1-4, with D tentatively TRBD1 (5 bases). The V and J ends lost 2 bases and 0 bases respectively, with 7 bases between them. The germline gives CDR1 MDHEN, CDR2 SYDVKM. The CDR3 has 15 residues. The CDR3 region has the DNA TGTGCCAGCAGTTTAATGGGGGCAACTAATGAAAAACTGTTTTTT. Protein product: CASSLMGATNEKLFF.

The count of this clone is one. This rearrangement joins TRBV5-5 to TRBJ2-7; 8 bases line up with TRBD2. Germline lookup yields CDR1 SGHKS and CDR2 YYEKEE (reference sequence). This CDR3 contains 14 residues. V lost 4 bases to trimming and J lost 2 bases; unmatched junction nucleotides: 5. As DNA, the CDR3 is TGTGCCAGCAGCCCGCCGGGGGGGCCCTACGAGCAGTACTTC. It translates to CASSPPGGPYEQYF.

J is TRBJ2-2 and V is TRBV28; 8 nucleotides match TRBD2. Per the germline V gene, CDR1 is MDHEN and CDR2 is SYDVKM. The CDR3 loop spans 15 amino acids. Trimming removed 3 bases from V and 4 bases from J; junction bases left unmatched: 4. The CDR3 is CASSFGTSGTGELFF. The CDR3 DNA is TGTGCCAGCAGTTTTGGGACTAGTGGCACCGGGGAGCTGTTTTTT.

This rearrangement joins TRBV6-6 to TRBJ1-1; D remains unclear. The CDR3 extends over 15 amino acids. Trimming shortened V by 7 bases and J by 1 base, and 16 bases separated the two germline ends. The germline CDR1 and CDR2 sequences are MNHNY and SVGAGI (reference sequence). CDR3: CASNPPPAPNTEAFF. CDR3 nucleotide sequence: TGTGCCAGCAACCCACCCCCGGCACCGAACACTGAAGCTTTCTTT.

This sequence joins TRBV5-1 and TRBJ2-7, with 10 bases lining up with TRBD1. After removal of 4 bases from V and 5 bases from J, the junction contained 9 bases not matched to a gene. Per the germline V gene, CDR1 is SGHRS and CDR2 is YFSETQ. This CDR3 spans 15 amino acids. CDR3: CASSRDRGPGDEQYF. Here the CDR3 DNA reads TGCGCCAGCAGCCGGGACAGGGGCCCGGGAGACGAGCAGTACTTC.

Here the CDR3 DNA reads TGTGCCAGCAGTGAAGCGAAGGGGACAGGGGGAGGTACGCAGTATTTT. This gives the protein CASSEAKGTGGGTQYF. This chain connects TRBV6-1 to TRBJ2-3; 11 nucleotides match TRBD1. V lost 0 bases, J lost 8 bases, and 7 bases stayed unmatched. The germline V gene encodes CDR1 MNHNS and CDR2 SASEGT. The CDR3 is 16 amino acids.

This clone was recorded at least ten times. This sequence joins TRBV18 and TRBJ2-2; 9 nucleotides agree with TRBD1. Germline assignment: CDR1 KGHSH and CDR2 LQKENI. The CDR3 loop spans 13 amino acids. J lost 6 bases, V lost 4 bases, and 0 bases had no gene match. The CDR3 nucleotides read TGTGCCAGCTCACGACAGGGGGCCGGGGAGCTGTTTTTT. Residues: CASSRQGAGELFF.

V is TRBV4-2 and J is TRBJ2-2; D remains unclear. Trimming removed 1 base from V and 2 bases from J, with 14 bases in between. Germline lookup yields CDR1 LGHNA and CDR2 YNFKEQ. The CDR3 extends over 17 amino acids. CDR3 loop: CASSQGGNTENTGELFF. The CDR3 DNA reads as TGTGCCAGCAGCCAAGGTGGCAATACAGAAAACACCGGGGAGCTGTTTTTT.

Comment on this clone: The identical CDR3 is also encoded by other nucleotide sequences in the sample. CDR3 loop: CASSLGGDYGYTF. The CDR3 DNA sequence: TGTGCCAGCAGTTTGGGGGGCGACTATGGCTACACCTTC. The V and J genes are TRBV28 and TRBJ1-2, with a possible D match to TRBD1 (6 bases). V lost 3 bases to trimming and J lost 3 bases, with 8 bases between them. Germline assignment: CDR1 MDHEN and CDR2 SYDVKM. This CDR3 comprises 13 residues.

This clone was counted only a few times. This sequence may be a read error, since a much larger clone differs from it by one base. This CDR3 is also generated by other DNA sequences in the sample. The rearrangement joins TRBV14 to TRBJ1-5; 9 bases are a match to TRBD1. The germline V gene has CDR1 SGHDN and CDR2 FVKESK. The CDR3 loop spans 13 amino acids. V was pared by 6 bases and J by 7 bases, with 4 bases of the junction left unmatched. The CDR3 is CASSETGGQPQHF. The CDR3 DNA sequence: TGTGCCAGCAGTGAAACAGGGGGCCAGCCCCAGCATTTT.

To note about this clone: This likely came from a read error, as a far larger clone is one base away. J is TRBJ2-3 and V is TRBV5-4; D unresolved. This CDR3 spans 11 amino acids. In germline, CDR1 is SGHNT, CDR2 YYREEE (reference sequence). Deletions cut 3 bases from V and 4 bases from J, with 3 bases between. The CDR3 bases are TGTGCCAGCAGCTATTCAGATACGCAGTATTTT. This gives the protein CASSYSDTQYF.

The sample holds one count of this clone. The CDR3 nucleotides are TGTGCCAGCAGCCAAGAAGTGCTGGGGTCGGACACCGGGGAGCTGTTTTTT. Protein sequence: CASSQEVLGSDTGELFF. This chain joins TRBV4-2 and TRBJ2-2, with D unclear. Germline values: CDR1 LGHNA, CDR2 YNFKEQ. The V end lost 0 bases, the J end lost 3 bases, and 14 bases lay between the germline ends. This CDR3 spans 17 amino acids.